Each of the 11 T cell receptor beta chains below was sequenced from the same sample in a study of preoperative IRX-2 immunotherapy in early breast cancer. Sample treatment: preoperative locoregional IRX-2 cytokine immunotherapy. The table came from immunoSEQ multiplex PCR; TCRdb's copy has only in-frame clones and leaves some out. The data contain 30,000 or so clones, roughly 80% of them singletons. The sequencing used lymph node tissue, collected from a patient treated with IRX-2 immunotherapy. Receptors were obtained from a human donor with breast cancer.

V and J are TRBV25-1 and TRBJ2-1, with 10 bases lining up with TRBD2. There are 14 residues in the CDR3. The V gene's germline CDR1 is MGHDK and CDR2 SYGVNS. J lost 9 bases, V lost 4 bases, and 6 bases had no gene match. This CDR3 reads CASSVASGSSEQFF. The CDR3 nucleotides read TGTGCCAGCAGTGTGGCTAGCGGGAGCAGTGAGCAGTTCTTC.

This rearrangement joins TRBV9 to TRBJ2-3, with D possibly matching TRBD2 (8 bases). The germline CDR1 and CDR2 sequences are SGDLS and YYNGEE. The CDR3 is 17 residues long. The germline V and J ends were trimmed by 6 bases and 2 bases, with 22 bases remaining between them. The CDR3 DNA reads TGTGCCAGCACCCCAGGGGGTAGCGGGGCCCTCACAGATACGCAGTATTTT. Residues: CASTPGGSGALTDTQYF.

The chain carries TRBV15 and TRBJ2-1; D is ambiguous. This CDR3 region has 15 residues. V dropped 4 bases and J dropped 0 bases, with 10 bases sitting between them. Germline V gene lookup returns CDR1 LNHNV and CDR2 YYDKDF (reference sequence). The CDR3: CATSTEPLSYNEQFF. CDR3 nucleotides: TGTGCCACCAGCACAGAGCCACTCTCCTACAATGAGCAGTTCTTC.

This sequence joins TRBV30 and TRBJ2-4; tentatively, D is TRBD1 (5 bases). Trimming shortened V by 0 bases and J by 1 base, and 7 bases separated the two germline ends. This CDR3 contains 14 residues. Germline loops: CDR1 GTSNPN, CDR2 SVGIG (reference sequence). The DNA of the CDR3 is TGTGCCTGGAGTGTAGGGGTGGCCAAAAACATTCAGTACTTC. This translates into CAWSVGVAKNIQYF.

This chain connects TRBV28 to TRBJ1-5; D is uncertain. Germline values: CDR1 MDHEN, CDR2 SYDVKM. V was shortened by 1 base and J by 4 bases, with 11 bases between the two germline ends. The CDR3 runs 15 residues. The CDR3 region is CASSLFPRVNQPQHF. CDR3 DNA: TGTGCCAGCAGTTTATTCCCGAGAGTTAATCAGCCCCAGCATTTT.

The V gene is TRBV11-3, the J gene TRBJ1-3; D is possibly TRBD1 (6 bases). The CDR3 has 14 residues. The germline V and J ends were trimmed by 5 bases and 4 bases, with 12 bases remaining between them. CDR1 is SGHNT, CDR2 YENEEA, per germline. The CDR3 loop is CASSRGTIGNTIYF. CDR3 DNA sequence: TGTGCCAGCAGCCGCGGGACAATCGGAAACACCATATATTTT. Full variable domain (rest looked up from reference TRBV11-3 and TRBJ1-3): EAGVVQSPRYKIIEKKQPVAFWCNPISGHNTLYWYLQNLGQGPELLIRYENEEAVDDSQLPKDRFSAERLKGVDSTLKIQPAELGDSAVYLCASSRGTIGNTIYFGEGSWLTVV.

As regards this clone: This CDR3 is also generated by other DNA sequences in the sample. This chain connects TRBV15 to TRBJ2-7, with D tentatively TRBD1 or TRBD2 (5 bases each). The CDR3 has 14 amino acids. Deletions cut 3 bases from V and 0 bases from J, with 9 bases between. Germline CDR1 and CDR2: LNHNV and YYDKDF (reference sequence). In DNA form, the CDR3 reads TGTGCCACCAGCAGGGGACCGAACTCCTACGAGCAGTACTTC. This codes for CATSRGPNSYEQYF.

J is TRBJ2-7 and V is TRBV11-3, with D possibly being TRBD2 (6 bases). The germline V gene encodes CDR1 SGHNT and CDR2 YENEEA. V shed 5 bases and J shed 2 bases, with 16 bases lying between them. This CDR3 is 15 amino acids long. DNA for the CDR3: TGTGCCAGCAGCCAAGTCGCGGGGAATCCCTACGAGCAGTACTTC. As protein: CASSQVAGNPYEQYF.

This chain uses TRBV28 with TRBJ2-2; 11 nucleotides line up with TRBD2. CDR3 length equals 16 residues. Germline CDR1 MDHEN, CDR2 SYDVKM. Trimming at V came to 7 bases and at J to 3 bases, leaving 7 bases not matched to a gene. The CDR3: CASKITSGSYTGELFF. The CDR3 DNA reads as TGTGCCAGCAAAATCACTAGCGGGAGTTACACCGGGGAGCTGTTTTTT.

V gene TRBV6-8 combines with J gene TRBJ2-1, with 9 bases that match TRBD1. Germline CDR1 is MNHGY and CDR2 is SAAAGT. The V segment lost 7 bases and the J segment 1 base; nucleotides outside the gene matches: 5. This CDR3 has 15 residues. The CDR3 protein is CASIGQGKSYNEQFF. CDR3 coding DNA: TGTGCCAGCATTGGACAGGGGAAGTCCTACAATGAGCAGTTCTTC.

This chain uses TRBV18 with TRBJ2-3, with D tentatively TRBD2 (6 bases). The CDR3 is 14 amino acids. Germline loops: CDR1 KGHSH, CDR2 LQKENI. With 3 bases removed from V and 4 bases from J, the gap between germline ends came to 11 bases. CDR3 bases: TGTGCCAGCTCACCTGTAGCGGCGCCAGATACGCAGTATTTT. Translated, it gives CASSPVAAPDTQYF. The variable domain in full, with the rest retrieved from reference TRBV18 and TRBJ2-3, is NAGVMQNPRHLVRRRGQEARLRCSPMKGHSHVYWYRQLPEEGLKFMVYLQKENIIDESGMPKERFSAEFPKEGPSILRIQQVVRGDSAAYFCASSPVAAPDTQYFGPGTRLTVL.